Listed here is a single T cell receptor beta chain. Its antigen remains undetermined. It has no much larger one-base neighbor in the sample; base qualities were not kept. Sorted unstimulated T cells and proliferating T cells recovered from mixed lymphocyte reactions underwent TCRbeta CDR3 sequencing. Fresh whole blood from ten HLA-typed healthy donors was used as the source from which PBMCs were isolated. The CDR3, from cysteine to phenylalanine, totals 11 residues. Just CDR3 DNA is preserved here, 33 bases in frame from base 1. Trimming removed 8 bases from V and 4 bases from J, leaving 6 bases between the germline ends. From a lookup of the germline V gene, CDR1 and CDR2 are MDHEN and SYDVKM. The method was the immunoSEQ multiplex PCR assay. Roughly 100,000 TCR templates per sample were assayed by the deep sequencing platform. Genomic DNA extracted from sorted T cells was used for TCRbeta CDR3 sequencing. The original methods were these. The R programming language was used for clonal analysis of TCRbeta CDR3 data. Comparing unstimulated samples against CFSE-low samples taken after the reaction was how alloreactive CD4+ and CD8+ clones were defined. By matching sequences to the repertoires of sorted unstimulated Treg and non-Treg cells, each alloreactive CD4+ clone was assigned a regulatory or non-regulatory origin. As stored in TCRdb, this immuneACCESS dataset retains in-frame rearrangements with V and J assigned. A fraction of the clones does not appear; measured against another copy, unresolved V genes explain less than half of the discrepancy, and the remainder lacks a known reason. The DNA was the basis for D and trimming; V, J and clone size are from that table. Across this sample there are 60,000 or so clones, with approximately 93% seen only once. The ten largest make up around 40% of the sample.

The record originates from a study of siplizumab effects on memory and regulatory T cells (dated by TCRdb to between 2018 and 2021). For the wider study: The effect of the anti-CD2 antibody siplizumab on alloreactive T-cell subsets was examined in allogeneic mixed lymphocyte reactions constructed from human PBMCs. Study-wide conclusions, independent of this receptor: Siplizumab significantly lowered the cumulative frequency of alloreactive sequences that could be traced to unstimulated CD4+ memory T cells. Of the alloreactive CD4+ clones that could be mapped, the Treg-derived share averaged roughly 73% with siplizumab compared with 26.9% in control reactions. No functional confirmation was obtained for the suppressive function of proliferating Tregs from siplizumab cultures. Because sequences below about 10^-5 frequency were poorly captured, only a minor fraction of alloreactive clones could be mapped to unstimulated subsets. About 80-97% of proliferating CD4+ or CD8+ clones could not be given a naive or memory phenotype. Greater diversity appeared to be present in unstimulated naive T cells than in memory T cells, and a substantial contribution to the alloresponse seemed to be made by naive cells.

This chain is built from TRBV28 and TRBJ1-5; perhaps TRBD1 is the D gene, with 5 bases matching. The clonotype originates from a human donor in good health. The sequencing sample was made of CD8+ T cells sorted from blood. The CDR3 protein: CASGGNQPQHF. In nucleotides, the sequence is TGTGCCAGCGGGGGTAATCAGCCCCAGCATTTT.